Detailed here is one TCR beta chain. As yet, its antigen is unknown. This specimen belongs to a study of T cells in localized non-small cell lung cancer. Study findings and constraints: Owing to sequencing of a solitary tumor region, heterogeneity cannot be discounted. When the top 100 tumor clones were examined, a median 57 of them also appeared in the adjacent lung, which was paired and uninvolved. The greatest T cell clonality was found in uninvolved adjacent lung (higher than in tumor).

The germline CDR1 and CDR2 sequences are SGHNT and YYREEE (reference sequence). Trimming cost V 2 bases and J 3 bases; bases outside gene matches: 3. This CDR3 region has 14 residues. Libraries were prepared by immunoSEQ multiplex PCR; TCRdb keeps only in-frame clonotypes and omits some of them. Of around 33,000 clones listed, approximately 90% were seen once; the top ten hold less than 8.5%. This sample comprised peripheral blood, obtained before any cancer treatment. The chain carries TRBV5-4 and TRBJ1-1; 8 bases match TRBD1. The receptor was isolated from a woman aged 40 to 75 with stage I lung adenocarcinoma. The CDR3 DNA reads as TGTGCCAGCAGCTTCGGACAGGGTGACACTGAAGCTTTCTTT. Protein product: CASSFGQGDTEAFF.